The 27 T cell receptor beta chains below were found in one sample sequenced in a study of blood T cell repertoires in COVID-19. Profiled with immunoSEQ multiplex PCR; TCRdb holds only in-frame clones, not every one. The data contain 25,000 to 30,000 clones, 80% to 90% of them seen just once; the ten biggest clones take up less than 3.5%. The sequenced sample was peripheral blood. Receptors originate from a human donor in a cohort sampled during active COVID-19.

The J gene is TRBJ2-3, the V gene TRBV11-1; D perhaps matches TRBD2 (6 bases). Trimming shortened V by 3 bases and J by 4 bases, and 14 bases separated the two germline ends. Germline V CDR1 and CDR2: SGHAT, FQDESV (reference sequence). This CDR3 is built from 15 residues. CDR3 in amino acids: CASSLVGGVSDTQYF. The CDR3 DNA reads as TGTGCCAGCAGCTTGGTCGGAGGGGTGTCAGATACGCAGTATTTT.

The chain employs TRBV7-6 and TRBJ1-6; D not resolved. The CDR3 has 15 residues. V lost 8 bases, J lost 7 bases, and 18 bases lay in between. Per germline, CDR1 SGHVS and CDR2 FNYEAQ. The CDR3 DNA reads TGTGCCAGCGGGTCTGGATTGGGAGCAAATTCACCCCTCCACTTT. This encodes CASGSGLGANSPLHF.

The chain has TRBV9 and TRBJ2-3, with D perhaps matching TRBD2 (6 bases). CDR1 is SGDLS and CDR2 is YYNGEE in the germline V gene. This CDR3 spans 14 amino acids. V lost 2 bases and J 2 bases, leaving 9 bases between the germline ends. This CDR3 reads CASSVRENTDTQYF. CDR3 nucleotide sequence: TGTGCCAGCAGCGTGCGGGAAAACACAGATACGCAGTATTTT.

This chain links TRBV5-1 with TRBJ1-1; TRBD1 might be the D (6 bases). Germline lookup yields CDR1 SGHRS and CDR2 YFSETQ. With 0 bases removed from V and 7 bases from J, the gap between germline ends came to 25 bases. The length of the CDR3 is 18 residues. The CDR3 sequence: CASSLAGITQGTHIEAFF. The CDR3 coding sequence is TGCGCCAGCAGCTTGGCGGGGATTACACAGGGAACTCATATTGAAGCTTTCTTT.

V is TRBV30 and J is TRBJ1-4, with a tentative D call TRBD1 (6 bases). The germline V and J ends were trimmed by 5 bases and 0 bases, with 13 bases remaining between them. The length of the CDR3 is 15 residues. Germline CDR1 and CDR2: GTSNPN and SVGIG (reference sequence). The CDR3 spells CAWGGAAATNEKLFF. Written as DNA, the CDR3 is TGTGCCTGGGGGGGGGCGGCAGCAACTAATGAAAAACTGTTTTTT. The full variable domain, completed using reference TRBV30 and TRBJ1-4, is SQTIHQWPATLVQPVGSPLSLECTVEGTSNPNLYWYRQAAGRGLQLLFYSVGIGQISSEVPQNLSASRPQDRQFILSSKKLLLSDSGFYLCAWGGAAATNEKLFFGSGTQLSVL.

The rearrangement uses TRBV9 and TRBJ2-1, with 8 bases identical to TRBD2. From germline, CDR1 is SGDLS and CDR2 YYNGEE. CDR3 length equals 14 residues. Trimming removed 3 bases from V and 5 bases from J; junction bases left unmatched: 4. CDR3: CASSAGGLDNEQFF. CDR3 bases: TGTGCCAGCAGCGCGGGGGGGTTAGACAATGAGCAGTTCTTC.

The CDR3 DNA reads as TGTGCCAGCAGCCAAGGGGTCGCTTTTCGGGGGGCCTATGAGCAGTTCTTC. Translation: CASSQGVAFRGAYEQFF. The rearrangement links TRBV14 to TRBJ2-1; possibly TRBD2 for D (7 bases). The V and J ends lost 1 base and 8 bases respectively, with 21 bases between them. The CDR3 is 17 residues long. The germline CDR1 and CDR2 sequences are SGHDN and FVKESK.

V usage is TRBV18 and J usage is TRBJ1-5; maybe TRBD1 (6 bases). Trimming cost V 4 bases and J 4 bases, with 11 bases left between them. Germline-derived CDR1 and CDR2 are KGHSH and LQKENI. The CDR3 contains 14 residues. The CDR3 nucleotides are TGTGCCAGCTCACAGAACACAGGGAATCAGCCCCAGCATTTT. It specifies CASSQNTGNQPQHF.

The V gene is TRBV7-2, the J gene TRBJ2-1; D is ambiguous. CDR1 is SGHTA and CDR2 is FQGNSA in the germline V gene. The CDR3 totals 15 residues. Trimming stripped 1 base from V and 0 bases from J, with 7 bases between. CDR3 DNA sequence: TGTGCCAGCAGCTTAGAGTCTACCTCCTACAATGAGCAGTTCTTC. Its translation: CASSLESTSYNEQFF.

This chain uses TRBV7-3 with TRBJ2-5, with D tentatively TRBD1 (6 bases). The germline V and J ends were trimmed by 6 bases and 3 bases, with 14 bases remaining between them. CDR3 length equals 14 residues. Per germline, CDR1 SGHTA and CDR2 FQGTGA. In DNA form, the CDR3 reads TGTGCCAGCAGTCAAGGGCCAGGGGAAGAGACCCAGTACTTC. Its protein product is CASSQGPGEETQYF.

This clone has only one observation. The chain links TRBV3-1 (or the pseudogene TRBV3-2) to TRBJ1-1; D unclear. With 4 bases removed from V and 5 bases from J, the gap between germline ends came to 11 bases. The germline CDR1 and CDR2 sequences are LGHDT and YNNKEL (reference sequence). The CDR3 runs to 13 residues. CDR3 amino acids: CASSLGGETEAFF. CDR3 DNA: TGTGCCAGCAGCCTAGGCGGGGAGACTGAAGCTTTCTTT.

The chain couples TRBV19 to TRBJ1-4; D is possibly TRBD1 (6 bases). This CDR3 has 15 residues. Germline V CDR1 and CDR2: LNHDA, SQIVND (reference sequence). Trimming shortened V by 5 bases and J by 8 bases, and 18 bases separated the two germline ends. Written as DNA, the CDR3 is TGTGCCAGTAGTGAACCACAGGGCGTAGTGGAAAAACTGTTTTTT. Translation: CASSEPQGVVEKLFF. Based on the CDR3 plus reference TRBV19 and TRBJ1-4, the full variable domain is DGGITQSPKYLFRKEGQNVTLSCEQNLNHDAMYWYRQDPGQGLRLIYYSQIVNDFQKGDIAEGYSVSREKKESFPLTVTSAQKNPTAFYLCASSEPQGVVEKLFFGSGTQLSVL.

The rearrangement uses TRBV2 and TRBJ2-5, with 7 bases fitting TRBD2. This CDR3 has 13 residues. The germline V gene has CDR1 SNHLY and CDR2 FYNNEI. V dropped 8 bases and J dropped 4; count of bases not matched to a gene: 7. The CDR3 DNA is TGTGCCAGCGTGCAGGGAGGGCCAGAGACCCAGTACTTC. Encoded protein: CASVQGGPETQYF.

The J gene is TRBJ1-1, the V gene TRBV29-1; D gene ambiguous. Germline assignment: CDR1 SQVTM and CDR2 ANQGSEA. The ends were cut back, 5 bases at V and 4 bases at J, with 14 bases in the middle. The CDR3 runs to 13 residues. This CDR3 reads CSVTPSGGTEAFF. CDR3 nucleotides: TGCAGCGTTACCCCATCCGGTGGCACTGAAGCTTTCTTT.

The chain has TRBV12-3 or TRBV12-4 and TRBJ1-2; D gene uncertain. The CDR3 is 13 residues long. Trimming took off 6 bases at V and 6 bases at J, with 14 bases between the two ends. The CDR3 DNA reads TGTGCCAGCAGCCAAAACGGGGTGGATGGCTACACCTTC. It codes for CASSQNGVDGYTF.

The J gene is TRBJ2-1, the V gene TRBV18; D might be TRBD2 (6 bases). Germline CDR1 reads KGHSH; CDR2 reads LQKENI. V lost 3 bases and J lost 7, with 13 bases in between. The length of the CDR3 is 14 residues. The CDR3 DNA reads TGTGCCAGCTCACCCTCTAGCGCAAATAATGAGCAGTTCTTC. Its translation is CASSPSSANNEQFF. Together with reference TRBV18 and TRBJ2-1, the CDR3 gives the full variable domain: NAGVMQNPRHLVRRRGQEARLRCSPMKGHSHVYWYRQLPEEGLKFMVYLQKENIIDESGMPKERFSAEFPKEGPSILRIQQVVRGDSAAYFCASSPSSANNEQFFGPGTRLTVL.

This clone was detected only once. The V call is TRBV5-4, the J call TRBJ2-2; 7 bases map to TRBD2. The CDR3 consists of 15 residues. CDR1 and CDR2 from the germline V gene are SGHNT and YYREEE (reference sequence). V trimming: 4 bases; J trimming: 5 bases; junction bases outside the gene matches: 8. The CDR3 is CASSNREAGTGELFF. CDR3 DNA: TGTGCCAGCAGCAACCGGGAGGCGGGGACCGGGGAGCTGTTTTTT.

The CDR3 nucleotides are TGCGCCAGCAGCCTCGGGGGGACCACTAGCACAGATACGCAGTATTTT. This codes for CASSLGGTTSTDTQYF. This rearrangement joins TRBV5-1 to TRBJ2-3; the match to TRBD2 covers 7 bases. Germline loops: CDR1 SGHRS, CDR2 YFSETQ. V was pared by 4 bases and J by 0 bases, with 8 bases of the junction left unmatched. CDR3 length: 16 amino acids.

The rearrangement uses TRBV27 and TRBJ1-2; 7 positions match TRBD1. Germline loops: CDR1 MNHEY, CDR2 SMNVEV (reference sequence). Trimming took 0 bases from V and 5 from J; bases not matched to a gene: 3. The CDR3 has 14 amino acids. CDR3 DNA: TGTGCCAGCAGTTTATCCGGGACAGCATATGGCTACACCTTC. This encodes CASSLSGTAYGYTF.

The chain joins TRBV3-1 (or the pseudogene TRBV3-2) to TRBJ1-2; 9 bases align to TRBD1. Trimming at V came to 1 base and at J to 8 bases, leaving 8 bases not matched to a gene. The V gene's germline CDR1 is LGHDT and CDR2 YNNKEL (reference sequence). The CDR3 runs to 15 residues. CDR3 in DNA: TGTGCCAGCAGCCAAGGACCGGGACAGGGTGGGGGCTACACCTTC. It translates to CASSQGPGQGGGYTF.

This rearrangement joins TRBV6-1 to TRBJ1-5; weak D call: TRBD1 (5 bases). The CDR3 is 13 amino acids. V lost 1 base to trimming and J lost 7 bases, with 8 bases between them. Per the germline V gene, CDR1 is MNHNS and CDR2 is SASEGT. This chain's CDR3 is CASSEGRAQPQHF. DNA for the CDR3: TGTGCCAGCAGTGAAGGCAGGGCCCAGCCCCAGCATTTT.

V and J are TRBV13 and TRBJ1-5; D ambiguous. CDR3 length: 14 amino acids. The germline gives CDR1 PRHDT, CDR2 FYEKMQ (reference sequence). V was clipped by 5 bases and J by 1 base, with 9 bases between them. CDR3 sequence: CASSLWQSNQPQHF. CDR3 nucleotides: TGTGCCAGCAGCCTGTGGCAGAGCAATCAGCCCCAGCATTTT.

This clone appeared a single time. The chain carries TRBV6-6 and TRBJ1-1; the D gene is possibly TRBD1 (5 bases). Germline V CDR1 and CDR2: MNHNY, SVGAGI (reference sequence). Trimming took 6 bases from V and 1 from J, leaving 9 bases between them. The CDR3 is made up of 13 amino acids. This chain's CDR3 is CASSRDRNTEAFF. The DNA of the CDR3 is TGTGCCAGCAGCCGAGACAGGAACACTGAAGCTTTCTTT.

The CDR3 loop reads CASSLWGTDSNYGYTF. The CDR3 nucleotides are TGTGCCAGCAGCTTGTGGGGGACAGACTCTAACTATGGCTACACCTTC. The genes are TRBV5-6 and TRBJ1-2; 7 positions agree with TRBD1. After removal of 1 base from V and 0 bases from J, the junction contained 6 bases not matched to a gene. The CDR3 has 16 amino acids. Germline assignment: CDR1 SGHDT and CDR2 YYEEEE.

The CDR3 DNA sequence: TGTGCCAGCAGCTTCGGACAATCCAACCAAGAGACCCAGTACTTC. It translates to CASSFGQSNQETQYF. The chain is built from TRBV7-6 and TRBJ2-5, with a possible D match to TRBD1 (5 bases). CDR3 length: 15 amino acids. CDR1 and CDR2 (germline): SGHVS, FNYEAQ. The V end was cut by 3 bases, the J end by 0 bases, with 11 bases between.

This rearrangement joins TRBV6-5 to TRBJ2-7; the match to TRBD2 covers 12 bases. The germline gives CDR1 MNHEY, CDR2 SVGAGI. Losses at the gene ends were 7 bases for V and 2 bases for J; bases not matched to a gene: 6. CDR3 length equals 15 residues. CDR3 in amino acids: CASISWTSGAYEQYF. The CDR3 DNA reads TGTGCCAGCATATCCTGGACTAGCGGGGCCTACGAGCAGTACTTC.

The V and J genes are TRBV12-3 or TRBV12-4 and TRBJ1-1; 7 bases agree with TRBD1. Trimming took 6 bases from V and 8 from J; bases not matched to a gene: 9. The CDR3 sequence is 13 residues long. The DNA for the CDR3 is TGTGCCAGCAGACAGACAGGGTTCTTAGAAGCTTTCTTT. Residues: CASRQTGFLEAFF.